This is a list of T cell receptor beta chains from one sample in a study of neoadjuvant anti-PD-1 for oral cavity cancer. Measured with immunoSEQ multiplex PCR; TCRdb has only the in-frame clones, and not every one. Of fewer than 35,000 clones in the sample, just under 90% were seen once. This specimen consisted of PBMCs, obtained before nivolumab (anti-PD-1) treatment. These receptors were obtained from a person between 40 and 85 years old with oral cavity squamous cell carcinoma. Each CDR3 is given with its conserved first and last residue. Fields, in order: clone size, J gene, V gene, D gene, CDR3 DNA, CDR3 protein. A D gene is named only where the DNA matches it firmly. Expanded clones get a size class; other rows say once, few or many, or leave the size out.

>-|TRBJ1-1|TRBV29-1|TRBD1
TGCAGCGTCGACAGGGGGCGGACTGAAGCTTTCTTT
CSVDRGRTEAFF
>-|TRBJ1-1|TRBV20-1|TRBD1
TGCAGTGCCCGAGGACAGGCTGAAGCTTTCTTT
CSARGQAEAFF
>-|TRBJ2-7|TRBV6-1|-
TGTGCCAGCAGTGAATCCGGTTACGAGCAGTACTTC
CASSESGYEQYF
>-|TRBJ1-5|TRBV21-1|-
TGTGCCAGCAGCAAAGCGCTAACAGGTAGCAATCAGCCCCAGCATTTT
CASSKALTGSNQPQHF
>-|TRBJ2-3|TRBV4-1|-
TGCGCCAGCAGCCGGTCACTAGGAGGGGGCTCCACAGATACGCAGTATTTT
CASSRSLGGGSTDTQYF
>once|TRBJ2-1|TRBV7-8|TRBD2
TGTGCCAGCAGCTTAGCTGGGACTAGCTTTAGTGAGCAGTTCTTC
CASSLAGTSFSEQFF
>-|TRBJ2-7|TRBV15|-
TGTGCCACCAGCGGCGGTCGTGAGCAGTACTTC
CATSGGREQYF
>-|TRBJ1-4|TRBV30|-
TGTGCCTGGAGCCAGGGTTTAGCTAATGAAAAACTGTTTTTT
CAWSQGLANEKLFF
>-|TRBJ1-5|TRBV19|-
TGTGCCAGTAGGGGCCCCGTTAGCAATCAGCCCCAGCATTTT
CASRGPVSNQPQHF
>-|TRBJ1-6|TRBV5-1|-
TGCGCCAGCAGCTATTATACAGGTTTTAATTCACCCCTCCACTTT
CASSYYTGFNSPLHF
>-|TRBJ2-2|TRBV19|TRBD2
TGTGCCAGTAACACCAACCCTGGACTAGCGGGGGCGGGCACCGGGGAGCTGTTTTTT
CASNTNPGLAGAGTGELFF
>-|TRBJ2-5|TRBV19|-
TGTGCCAGTAGTCGCGGGGGCCTGCCAGGGCAAGAGACCCAGTACTTC
CASSRGGLPGQETQYF
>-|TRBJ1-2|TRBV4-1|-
TGCGCCAGCAGCCCTAGGCAGGGTCTCTATGGCTACACCTTC
CASSPRQGLYGYTF
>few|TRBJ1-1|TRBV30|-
TGTGCCTGGAGTAAGAAGGGTTTGAACACTGAAGCTTTCTTT
CAWSKKGLNTEAFF
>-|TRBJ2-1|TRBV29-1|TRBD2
TGCAGCGTTACCGGGACTAGCGGGGTGAATGAGCAGTTCTTC
CSVTGTSGVNEQFF
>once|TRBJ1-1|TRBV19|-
TGTGCCAGCGCCTGGGGGGGCGGCACTGAAGCTTTCTTT
CASAWGGGTEAFF
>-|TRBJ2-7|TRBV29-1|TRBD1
TGCAGCGTTGAAGAAGGGCAGGGGGCGAACTTC
CSVEEGQGANF
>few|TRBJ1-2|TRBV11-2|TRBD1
TGTGCCAGCACCTCCCCTAGGACAGGGGGCCATGGCTACACCTTC
CASTSPRTGGHGYTF
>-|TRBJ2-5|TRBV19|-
TGTGCCAGTAGTAACCCGGGGTTGCAAGAGACCCAGTACTTC
CASSNPGLQETQYF
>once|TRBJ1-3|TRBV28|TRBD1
TGTGCCAGCAGGCACGGACAGGTCCTCTCTGGAAACACCATATATTTT
CASRHGQVLSGNTIYF
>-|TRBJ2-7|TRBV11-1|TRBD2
TGTGCCAGCAGCTCCTCAGCTAGCGGGCTGGGGGCCTACGAGCAGTACTTC
CASSSSASGLGAYEQYF
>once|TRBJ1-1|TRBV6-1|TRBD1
TGTGCCAGCAGACCGACAGGGGGGCCCGAAGCTTTCTTT
CASRPTGGPEAFF
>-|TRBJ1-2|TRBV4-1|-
TGCGCCAGCAGCCAAACCTCCTATGGCTACACCTTC
CASSQTSYGYTF
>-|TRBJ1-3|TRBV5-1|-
TGCGCCAGCAGCTTGGACCTTACGGGAAACACCATATATTTT
CASSLDLTGNTIYF
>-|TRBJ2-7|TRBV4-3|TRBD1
TGCGCCAGCAGCCAAGACCCAGGGGGCGGGGTCGAGCAGTACTTC
CASSQDPGGGVEQYF
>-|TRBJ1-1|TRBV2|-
TGTGCCAGCACGGTGCTCGAAGCTTTCTTT
CASTVLEAFF
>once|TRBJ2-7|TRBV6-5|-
TGTGCCAGCAGGTGGGGGACCGAGCAGTACTTC
CASRWGTEQYF
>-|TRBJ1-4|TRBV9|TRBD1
TGTGCCAGCAGCCGACAACAAGGGGGCAATGAAAAACTGTTTTTT
CASSRQQGGNEKLFF
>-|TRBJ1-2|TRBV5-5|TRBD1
TGTGCCAGCAGCGTGACGCCAGGGGGACGAAGCAACTATGGCTACACCTTC
CASSVTPGGRSNYGYTF
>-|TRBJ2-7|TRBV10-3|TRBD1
TGTGCCATCGGAGGGACAGGGGCCCACGAGCAGTACTTC
CAIGGTGAHEQYF
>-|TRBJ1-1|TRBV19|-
TGTGCCAGTAGTATGGCCCCTCGGGAGCCGAACACTGAAGCTTTCTTT
CASSMAPREPNTEAFF
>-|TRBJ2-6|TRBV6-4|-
TGTGCCAGCAGTGTGGAGGGCTCTGGGGCCAACGTCCTGACTTTC
CASSVEGSGANVLTF
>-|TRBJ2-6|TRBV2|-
TGTGCCAGCAGTGAACGAGCGGTCCCTGGGGCCAACGTCCTGACTTTC
CASSERAVPGANVLTF
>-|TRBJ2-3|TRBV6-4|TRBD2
TGTGCCAGCAGCGAACTTTATAGCGGGGGGGAGACAGATACGCAGTATTTT
CASSELYSGGETDTQYF
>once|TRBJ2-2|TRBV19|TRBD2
TGTGCCAGTAGTAACCTACCTAGCGGGGTGTTCACCGGGGAGCTGTTTTTT
CASSNLPSGVFTGELFF
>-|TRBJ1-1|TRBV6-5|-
TGTGCCAGCAAGTCCAGGCCGAACACTGAAGCTTTCTTT
CASKSRPNTEAFF
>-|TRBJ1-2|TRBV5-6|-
TGTGCCAGCAGCTTGATTCCAAAAAACTATGGCTACACCTTC
CASSLIPKNYGYTF
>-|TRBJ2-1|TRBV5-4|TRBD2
TGTGCCAGCAGCTTGGGCGGGGGGCCCTACAATGAGCAGTTCTTC
CASSLGGGPYNEQFF
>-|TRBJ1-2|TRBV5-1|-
TGCGCCAGCAGCCCTACCTGGACAGCCAACTATGGCTACACCTTC
CASSPTWTANYGYTF
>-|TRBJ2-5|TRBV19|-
TGTGCCAGTAAATCGAGGGGGGAAGAGACCCAGTACTTC
CASKSRGEETQYF
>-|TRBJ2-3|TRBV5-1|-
TGCGCCAGCAGCGCAGGACAACTTACCACAGATACGCAGTATTTT
CASSAGQLTTDTQYF
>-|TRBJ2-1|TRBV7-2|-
TGTGCCAGCAGCCCCGGGACGTTGGGGCCTAATGAGCAGTTCTTC
CASSPGTLGPNEQFF
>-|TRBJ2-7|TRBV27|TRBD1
TGTGCCAGCAGTTTATCGGGACAGGGACCTTACTACGAGCAGTACTTC
CASSLSGQGPYYEQYF
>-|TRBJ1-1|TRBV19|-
TGTGCCAGTAGTACCCCAAGGGCTGAAGCTTTCTTT
CASSTPRAEAFF
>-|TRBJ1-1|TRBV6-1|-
TGTGCCAGCAGAATCGGGGCAAAAGCTTTCTTT
CASRIGAKAFF
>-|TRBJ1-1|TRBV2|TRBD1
TGTGCCAGCATCGACAGGGCGGGAGGGAACACTGAAGCTTTCTTT
CASIDRAGGNTEAFF
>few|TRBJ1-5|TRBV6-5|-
TGTGCCAGCAGGCCGAACAGGGATCAGCCCCAGCATTTT
CASRPNRDQPQHF
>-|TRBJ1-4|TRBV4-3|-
TGCGCCAGCAGCCAAAATTCCGGGATGGGGCAGGGGATTAATGAAAAACTGTTTTTT
CASSQNSGMGQGINEKLFF
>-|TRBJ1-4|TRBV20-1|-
TGCAGTTTAGGGGTTAATGAAAAACTGTTTTTT
CSLGVNEKLFF
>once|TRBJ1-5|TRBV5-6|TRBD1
TGTGCCAGCAGCATAAGACAGGGGGCGGCGAATCAGCCCCAGCATTTT
CASSIRQGAANQPQHF
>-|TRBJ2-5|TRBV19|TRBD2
TGTGCCAGTAGTGGACTAGCGGGGGATGAGGAGACCCAGTACTTC
CASSGLAGDEETQYF